Below, 18 T cell receptor beta chains from the same sample are listed, as sequenced in a study of T cell responses to AZD1222 COVID-19 vaccine. Method: immunoSEQ multiplex PCR; TCRdb's copy keeps in-frame clones and lacks some. The sample records some 99,000 clones, 88% being singletons. Sequenced here: peripheral blood, sampled on day 0 of MenACWY control vaccination. These receptors all come from an adult in good health.

A few counts support this clone. CDR3 in DNA: TGCGCCAGCAGCTTAGGGGTCTATAGCAATCAGCCCCAGCATTTT. Its translation is CASSLGVYSNQPQHF. This chain joins TRBV5-1 and TRBJ1-5; tentatively, D is TRBD1 (5 bases). CDR1 and CDR2 from the germline V gene are SGHRS and YFSETQ. Trimming took off 2 bases at V and 0 bases at J, with 9 bases between the two ends. The CDR3 runs to 15 residues.

The rearrangement uses TRBV18 and TRBJ2-5, with a weak D call TRBD1 (5 bases). CDR1 KGHSH and CDR2 LQKENI come from the germline V gene. Trimming cost V 1 base and J 1 base, with 10 bases left between them. This CDR3 is built from 15 residues. For the CDR3, the DNA is TGTGCCAGCTCACCACTTCAGGGCTTCCAAGAGACCCAGTACTTC. This sequence encodes CASSPLQGFQETQYF.

The chain couples TRBV14 to TRBJ1-5; D may be TRBD1 (6 bases). Trimming shortened V by 8 bases and J by 4 bases, and 9 bases separated the two germline ends. The CDR3 consists of 12 residues. Per the germline V gene, CDR1 is SGHDN and CDR2 is FVKESK. The CDR3: CASGGRNQPQHF. CDR3 sequence (DNA): TGTGCCAGCGGGGGGCGTAATCAGCCCCAGCATTTT.

Details on this clone: An end of the junction does not agree with germline; a read error may underlie this. The J gene is TRBJ2-1, the V gene TRBV19; weak D call: TRBD2 (7 bases). CDR1 is LNHDA, CDR2 SQIVND, per germline (reference sequence). This CDR3 comprises 16 residues. Here the CDR3 reads CASSIGRGARSNEQFF. In DNA form, the CDR3 reads TGTGCCAGCAGTATAGGTCGGGGGGCAAGGAGCAATGAGCAGTTCTTC.

This chain uses TRBV24-1 with TRBJ1-5, with TRBD1 matching over 8 bases. Germline V lookup: CDR1 KGHDR, CDR2 SFDVKD. V shed 9 bases, J shed 6 bases, and the junction held 15 bases outside the gene matches. The CDR3 is 16 residues long. The chain's CDR3 is CATCTTGVLWSQPQHF. The CDR3 DNA reads as TGTGCCACCTGTACGACAGGGGTTTTATGGAGTCAGCCCCAGCATTTT.

This sequence joins TRBV5-1 and TRBJ2-5; D is possibly TRBD1 (7 bases). In germline, CDR1 is SGHRS, CDR2 YFSETQ. Trimming cost V 2 bases and J 2 bases, with 10 bases left between them. The CDR3 loop spans 14 amino acids. CDR3 nucleotide sequence: TGCGCCAGCAGCTTTTCAGGGGGGCAAGAGACCCAGTACTTC. This codes for CASSFSGGQETQYF.

The chain joins TRBV13 to TRBJ1-1; 9 bases align to TRBD1. Germline assignment: CDR1 PRHDT and CDR2 FYEKMQ (reference sequence). The CDR3 consists of 16 residues. V was pared by 5 bases and J by 1 base, with 8 bases of the junction left unmatched. CDR3 DNA: TGTGCCAGCAGCCCACCCCTGGGACAGGGGAACACTGAAGCTTTCTTT. This gives the protein CASSPPLGQGNTEAFF.

The rearrangement links TRBV28 to TRBJ1-6, with TRBD1 identical over 7 bases. This CDR3 has 15 residues. J was trimmed by 10 bases and V by 2 bases; bases with no gene match: 8. Germline values: CDR1 MDHEN, CDR2 SYDVKM. The CDR3 region has the DNA TGTGCCAGCAGTTTACCAGACAGGGTCGGCTCACCCCTCCACTTT. Encoded protein: CASSLPDRVGSPLHF.

The chain recombines TRBV7-9 with TRBJ2-5, with 8 bases fitting TRBD2. Losses at the gene ends were 1 base for V and 5 bases for J; bases not matched to a gene: 3. This CDR3 region has 14 residues. Germline V gives CDR1 SEHNR, CDR2 FQNEAQ (reference sequence). The CDR3 region is CASSLGSGVETQYF. The CDR3 DNA reads TGTGCCAGCAGCTTAGGTAGCGGGGTTGAGACCCAGTACTTC.

The gene calls are TRBV7-6 and TRBJ2-7; maybe TRBD1 (6 bases). CDR1 SGHVS and CDR2 FNYEAQ come from the germline V gene. V was clipped by 2 bases and J by 2 bases, with 16 bases between them. The CDR3 has 16 amino acids. In nucleotides, the CDR3 is TGTGCCAGCAGCTTAAAGGACAGAGAGCCTACCTACGAGCAGTACTTC. It translates to CASSLKDREPTYEQYF.

This chain connects TRBV9 to TRBJ1-2, with D perhaps TRBD1 (5 bases). Germline V gene data show CDR1 as SGDLS and CDR2 as YYNGEE. The CDR3 loop spans 15 amino acids. The germline V and J ends were trimmed by 0 bases and 4 bases, with 13 bases remaining between them. The CDR3 nucleotides are TGTGCCAGCAGCGTAGGGGCAGGGAGTCCCTATGGCTACACCTTC. Residues: CASSVGAGSPYGYTF.

The chain links TRBV14 to TRBJ1-1; TRBD1 might be the D (6 bases). V was pared by 1 base and J by 5 bases, with 14 bases between. CDR3 length: 15 amino acids. Looked up from germline, CDR1 is SGHDN and CDR2 is FVKESK. CDR3 sequence: CASSQVGGFGTEAFF. The CDR3 nucleotides are TGTGCCAGCAGCCAAGTCGGGGGCTTTGGTACTGAAGCTTTCTTT.

In DNA form, the CDR3 reads TGTGCCAGCAGCCCAGGGCCGGGAAACTATGGCTACACCTTC. This codes for CASSPGPGNYGYTF. J is TRBJ1-2 and V is TRBV7-3, with a weak D call TRBD1 (5 bases). Looked up from germline, CDR1 is SGHTA and CDR2 is FQGTGA. The V end lost 5 bases, the J end lost 2 bases, and 12 bases lay between the germline ends. The CDR3 is 14 amino acids.

The rearrangement uses TRBV28 and TRBJ2-1, with TRBD2 as a possible D gene (5 bases). The germline CDR1 and CDR2 sequences are MDHEN and SYDVKM. The CDR3 has 16 residues. Trimming took off 2 bases at V and 0 bases at J, with 11 bases between the two ends. CDR3 sequence reads: CASSLSGRVSYNEQFF. In DNA, the CDR3 is TGTGCCAGCAGTTTAAGTGGGCGGGTCTCCTACAATGAGCAGTTCTTC. Full variable domain (remainder filled in from reference TRBV28 and TRBJ2-1): DVKVTQSSRYLVKRTGEKVFLECVQDMDHENMFWYRQDPGLGLRLIYFSYDVKMKEKGDIPEGYSVSREKKERFSLILESASTNQTSMYLCASSLSGRVSYNEQFFGPGTRLTVL.

This chain connects TRBV18 to TRBJ1-4; 7 positions agree with TRBD1. CDR1 and CDR2 (germline): KGHSH, LQKENI. The CDR3 is 15 amino acids. Trimming at V came to 4 bases and at J to 8 bases, leaving 10 bases not matched to a gene. CDR3 loop: CASSLRQGEKEKLFF. CDR3 nucleotides: TGTGCCAGCTCACTCAGACAGGGTGAGAAGGAAAAACTGTTTTTT.

The J gene is TRBJ1-5, the V gene TRBV6-5; D is uncertain. Per the germline V gene, CDR1 is MNHEY and CDR2 is SVGAGI. Between the trimmed V and J ends, which lost 8 bases and 0 bases, there was a span of 8 bases. The CDR3 spans 13 residues. This CDR3 is CASGRYSNQPQHF. The CDR3 coding sequence is TGTGCCAGCGGACGGTATAGCAATCAGCCCCAGCATTTT.

The V and J genes are TRBV9 and TRBJ1-6; 10 bases fit TRBD1. From germline, CDR1 is SGDLS and CDR2 YYNGEE. V trimming: 0 bases; J trimming: 18 bases; junction bases outside the gene matches: 18. The CDR3 consists of 17 residues. As DNA, the CDR3 is TGTGCCAGCAGCGTAGCTACTGGGGACAGGGGAGGGGACGGGGACCACTTT. Its translation is CASSVATGDRGGDGDHF.

This sequence joins TRBV2 and TRBJ1-5; 7 bases match TRBD1. V was pared by 6 bases and J by 0 bases, with 2 bases of the junction left unmatched. CDR1 and CDR2 (germline): SNHLY, FYNNEI. CDR3 size: 14 residues. The CDR3 DNA reads TGTGCCAGCAGGGCAGGGGGTAGCAATCAGCCCCAGCATTTT. As protein: CASRAGGSNQPQHF. The full variable domain, completed using reference TRBV2 and TRBJ1-5, is EPEVTQTPSHQVTQMGQEVILRCVPISNHLYFYWYRQILGQKVEFLVSFYNNEISEKSEIFDDQFSVERPDGSNFTLKIRSTKLEDSAMYFCASRAGGSNQPQHFGDGTRLSIL.